This T cell receptor (beta chain) was sequenced during a study of technical replicates of blood from several donors. The method was immunoSEQ multiplex PCR; TCRdb's version includes in-frame clones alone and lacks a portion of them. The repertoire holds roughly 14,000 clones, around 83% seen once, with around 11% in the top ten. This CDR3 spans 16 amino acids. The source is a human donor in good health. This chain joins TRBV21-1 and TRBJ1-5. TRBV21-1 is a listed pseudogene. Material for sequencing was PBMCs. The chain's CDR3 is CASSWYGANSNQPQHF. CDR3 sequence (DNA): TGTGCCAGCAGCTGGTACGGTGCTAATAGCAATCAGCCCCAGCATTTT.